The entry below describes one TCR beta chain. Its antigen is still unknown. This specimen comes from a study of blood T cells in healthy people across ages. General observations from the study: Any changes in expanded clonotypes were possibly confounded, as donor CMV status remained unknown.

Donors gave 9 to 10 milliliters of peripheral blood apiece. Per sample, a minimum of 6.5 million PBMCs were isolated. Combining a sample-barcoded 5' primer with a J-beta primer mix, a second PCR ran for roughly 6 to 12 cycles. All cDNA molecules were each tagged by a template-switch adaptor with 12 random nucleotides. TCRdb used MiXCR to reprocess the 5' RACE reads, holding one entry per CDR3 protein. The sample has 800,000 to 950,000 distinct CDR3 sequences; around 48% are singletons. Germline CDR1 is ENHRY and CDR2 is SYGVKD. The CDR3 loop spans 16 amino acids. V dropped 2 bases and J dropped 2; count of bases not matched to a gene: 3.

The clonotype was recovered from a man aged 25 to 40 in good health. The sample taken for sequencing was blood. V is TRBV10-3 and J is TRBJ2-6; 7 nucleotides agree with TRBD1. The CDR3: CAISEDREAGANVLTF. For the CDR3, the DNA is TGTGCCATCAGTGAGGACAGGGAAGCTGGGGCCAACGTCCTGACTTTC.